This T cell receptor (beta chain) was obtained from a study of control samples from healthy donors and cancer patients. Repertoires were generated with immunoSEQ multiplex PCR, while TCRdb's copy carries only in-frame clones and drops some. The table shows tens of thousands of clones, with around four fifths occurring only once. V was trimmed by 0 bases and J by 0 bases, leaving 8 bases between them. Looked up from germline, CDR1 is MNHEY and CDR2 is SVGAGI. The CDR3 is 15 residues long. Sequencing input: blood. This chain joins TRBV6-5 and TRBJ1-1; D gene ambiguous. This sequence was found in a man aged 25 to 40 in good health. The CDR3 coding sequence is TGTGCCAGCAGTTACTCAAGGGCGTTGAACACTGAAGCTTTCTTT. Amino acid sequence: CASSYSRALNTEAFF.